The rows below give T cell receptor beta chains drawn from one sample of a study of T cell responses to AZD1222 COVID-19 vaccine. Sequencing was performed with immunoSEQ multiplex PCR; in TCRdb, only in-frame clones are kept and a portion is missing. Seen here are about 97,000 clones, about four fifths observed once, and the top ten hold 15% to 20%. The input for sequencing was peripheral blood, taken on day 0 of AZD1222 vaccination. These receptors came from an adult in good health. Each CDR3 is given with its conserved first and last residue. D genes are given only for firm matches. Clone size is given for some rows only: seen once, a few or many times, or a class if the clone is expanded.

cdr3_nt cdr3_aa d_call v_call clone_size j_call
TGTGCCACCAGCAGAGGGGATGAGCAGTTCTTC CATSRGDEQFF . TRBV15 . TRBJ2-1
TGTGCCAGCAGTGGGGGAGCCGTGTACACCATATATTTT CASSGGAVYTIYF . TRBV6-6 . TRBJ1-3
TGTGCCAGTAGTCTGGAGCCTGGAGGGAACACTGAAGCTTTCTTT CASSLEPGGNTEAFF . TRBV19 . TRBJ1-1
TGTGCCATCAGCCCACGGACTAGCGGGGAAGAGACCCAGTACTTC CAISPRTSGEETQYF TRBD2 TRBV10-3 few TRBJ2-5
TGTGCCAGCAGTGAAATGGGACTACCAAACACCGGGGAGCTGTTTTTT CASSEMGLPNTGELFF TRBD2 TRBV6-4 . TRBJ2-2
TGTGCCAGTAGTATCAGAGAGAGCACAGATACGCAGTATTTT CASSIRESTDTQYF . TRBV19 once TRBJ2-3
TGCGCCAGCAGCTTGGCCGAGGGTAACTATGGCTACACCTTC CASSLAEGNYGYTF . TRBV5-1 . TRBJ1-2
TGTGCCAGCAGCTTAGGGCCAGGAACCAATTCACCCCTCCACTTT CASSLGPGTNSPLHF . TRBV7-9 . TRBJ1-6
TGCGCCAGCAGTGGGGGAACAGTCTCCTACAATGAGCAGTTCTTC CASSGGTVSYNEQFF . TRBV10-2 . TRBJ2-1
TGCGCCAGCAGCTTGGGTACAGGGGGCAATGAGCAGTTCTTC CASSLGTGGNEQFF TRBD1 TRBV5-1 . TRBJ2-1
TGTGCCAGCAGCACCCCGAAGGGTTCCTACGAGCAGTACTTC CASSTPKGSYEQYF . TRBV11-3 . TRBJ2-7
TGTGCCAGCAGCAAGGGCAGCGGCAATGAGCAGTTCTTC CASSKGSGNEQFF . TRBV7-9 . TRBJ2-1
TGTGCCAGCAGTTTAGGCGACAGGGGGCGGGGAAACACCATATATTTT CASSLGDRGRGNTIYF TRBD1 TRBV28 . TRBJ1-3
TGTGCCAGCAGCTTAGTTCGGGGGCTAGATGAAAAACTGTTTTTT CASSLVRGLDEKLFF . TRBV11-2 . TRBJ1-4
TGTGCCAGTGGGACAGGGGGCACTGAAGCTTTCTTT CASGTGGTEAFF TRBD1 TRBV6-5 once TRBJ1-1
TGTGCCAGCAGCGGAACAGGGGCGATCACTAGCACAGATACGCAGTATTTT CASSGTGAITSTDTQYF TRBD1 TRBV9 . TRBJ2-3
TGTGCCAGTACCGGGACAAGGTCCGGCTACACCTTC CASTGTRSGYTF . TRBV19 . TRBJ1-2
TGTGCCAGCAGCTTACCCCGGGGGAGAGAGACCCAGTACTTC CASSLPRGRETQYF . TRBV11-3 . TRBJ2-5
TGTGCCAGCAGCTTGGGTGGCTACAATGAGCAGTTCTTC CASSLGGYNEQFF . TRBV5-4 . TRBJ2-1
TGTGCCACCAGTCTGACGGGCTATGGCTACACCTTC CATSLTGYGYTF . TRBV24-1 . TRBJ1-2
TGTGCCAGCAGTGAATCAGGGTCCATTGGTTCACCCCTCCACTTT CASSESGSIGSPLHF . TRBV2 . TRBJ1-6
TGTGCCAGCAGTTGGGACAGGGCTCGGCAGCCCCAGCATTTT CASSWDRARQPQHF TRBD1 TRBV6-2/TRBV6-3 . TRBJ1-5
TGTGCCAGCTCCCCCCAGGAATATGGCTACACCTTC CASSPQEYGYTF . TRBV18 . TRBJ1-2
TGCGCCAGCAGCTTGGGGCCCGGGACAGGGGGGAGCACAGATACGCAGTATTTT CASSLGPGTGGSTDTQYF TRBD1 TRBV5-1 . TRBJ2-3
TGTGCCAGCAGCACTGCGACGGGGCGGAATGAAAAACTGTTTTTT CASSTATGRNEKLFF . TRBV7-9 . TRBJ1-4
TGTGCCAGTAGTCCCGGGTCACTGGGGACTCAGCCCCAGCATTTT CASSPGSLGTQPQHF . TRBV19 . TRBJ1-5
TGTGCCAGCAGGGCTAGCGGGAGACGCTACAATGAGCAGTTCTTC CASRASGRRYNEQFF TRBD2 TRBV7-2 . TRBJ2-1